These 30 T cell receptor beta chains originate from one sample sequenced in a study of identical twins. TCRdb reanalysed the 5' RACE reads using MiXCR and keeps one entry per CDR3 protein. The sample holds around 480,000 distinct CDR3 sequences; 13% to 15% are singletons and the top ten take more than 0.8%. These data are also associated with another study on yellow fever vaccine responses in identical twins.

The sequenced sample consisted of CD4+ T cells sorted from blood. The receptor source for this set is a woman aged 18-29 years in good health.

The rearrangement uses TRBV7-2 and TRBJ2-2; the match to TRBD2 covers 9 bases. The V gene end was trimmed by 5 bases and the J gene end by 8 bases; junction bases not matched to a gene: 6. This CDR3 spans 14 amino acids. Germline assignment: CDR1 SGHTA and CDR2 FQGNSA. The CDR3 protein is CASSRTSVGGELFF. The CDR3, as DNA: TGTGCCAGCAGCCGGACTAGCGTGGGAGGGGAGCTGTTTTTT.

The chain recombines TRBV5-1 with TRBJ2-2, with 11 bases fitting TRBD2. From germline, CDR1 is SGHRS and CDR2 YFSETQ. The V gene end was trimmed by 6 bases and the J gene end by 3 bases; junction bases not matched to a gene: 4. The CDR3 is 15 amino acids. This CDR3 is CASTLLAGDTGELFF. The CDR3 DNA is TGCGCCAGCACCCTACTAGCGGGAGACACCGGGGAGCTGTTTTTT.

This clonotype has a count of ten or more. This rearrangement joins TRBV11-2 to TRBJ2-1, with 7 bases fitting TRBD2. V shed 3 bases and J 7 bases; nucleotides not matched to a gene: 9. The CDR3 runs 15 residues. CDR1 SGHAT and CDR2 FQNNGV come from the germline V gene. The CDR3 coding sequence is TGTGCCAGCAGCTTGGGGGGGACGAGACAGAATGAGCAGTTCTTC. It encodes CASSLGGTRQNEQFF.

This CDR3 reads CASSQVGQTQYF. The CDR3 coding sequence is TGTGCCAGCAGCCAAGTTGGCCAGACCCAGTACTTC. The V and J genes are TRBV3-1 and TRBJ2-5; D uncertain. The V gene lost 1 base and the J gene lost 6 bases, with 6 bases spanning the gap. The germline V gene encodes CDR1 LGHDT and CDR2 YNNKEL (reference sequence). There are 12 residues in the CDR3.

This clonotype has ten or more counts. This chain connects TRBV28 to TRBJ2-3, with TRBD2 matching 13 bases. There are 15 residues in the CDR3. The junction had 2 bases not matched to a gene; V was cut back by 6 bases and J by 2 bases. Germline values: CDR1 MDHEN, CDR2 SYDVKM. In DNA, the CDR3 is TGTGCCAGCAGACTAGCGGGAGGGTCCACAGATACGCAGTATTTT. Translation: CASRLAGGSTDTQYF. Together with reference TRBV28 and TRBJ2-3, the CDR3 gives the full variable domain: DVKVTQSSRYLVKRTGEKVFLECVQDMDHENMFWYRQDPGLGLRLIYFSYDVKMKEKGDIPEGYSVSREKKERFSLILESASTNQTSMYLCASRLAGGSTDTQYFGPGTRLTVL.

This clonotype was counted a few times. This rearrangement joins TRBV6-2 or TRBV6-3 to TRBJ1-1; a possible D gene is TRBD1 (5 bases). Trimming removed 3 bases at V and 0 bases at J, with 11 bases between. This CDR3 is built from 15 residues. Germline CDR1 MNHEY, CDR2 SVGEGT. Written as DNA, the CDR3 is TGTGCCAGCAGTTATTCGAGCAGGGTGAACACTGAAGCTTTCTTT. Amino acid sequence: CASSYSSRVNTEAFF.

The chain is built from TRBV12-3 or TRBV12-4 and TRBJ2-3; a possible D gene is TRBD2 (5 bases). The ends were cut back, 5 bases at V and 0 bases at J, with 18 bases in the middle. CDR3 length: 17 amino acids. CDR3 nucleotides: TGTGCCAGCAGTCGTTACAGTTTTCGGGATAGCACAGATACGCAGTATTTT. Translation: CASSRYSFRDSTDTQYF.

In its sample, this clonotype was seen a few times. The CDR3 DNA reads TGTGCCAGCAGCCAAAATGGTCAAACAGATACGCAGTATTTT. Amino acids: CASSQNGQTDTQYF. This chain uses TRBV7-9 with TRBJ2-3; no firm D call. CDR1 and CDR2 from the germline V gene are SEHNR and FQNEAQ (reference sequence). The CDR3 is 14 residues long. Trimming took 5 bases from V and 3 from J, leaving 12 bases between them. The whole variable domain, filled in from reference TRBV7-9 and TRBJ2-3, reads DTGVSQNPRHKITKRGQNVTFRCDPISEHNRLYWYRQTLGQGPEFLTYFQNEAQLEKSRLLSDRFSAERPKGSFSTLEIQRTEQGDSAMYLCASSQNGQTDTQYFGPGTRLTVL.

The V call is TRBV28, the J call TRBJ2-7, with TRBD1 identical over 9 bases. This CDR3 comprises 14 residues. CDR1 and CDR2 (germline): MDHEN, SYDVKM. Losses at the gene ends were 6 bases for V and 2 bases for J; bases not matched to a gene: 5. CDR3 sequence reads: CASSWTGVAYEQYF. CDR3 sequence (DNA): TGTGCCAGCAGCTGGACAGGGGTGGCCTACGAGCAGTACTTC.

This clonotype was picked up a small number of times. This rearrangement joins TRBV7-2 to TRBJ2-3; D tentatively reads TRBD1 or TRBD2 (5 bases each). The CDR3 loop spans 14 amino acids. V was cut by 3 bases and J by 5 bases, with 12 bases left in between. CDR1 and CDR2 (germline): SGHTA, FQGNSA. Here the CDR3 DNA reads TGTGCCAGCAGCTTCAGCGCGAGGGGAGATACGCAGTATTTT. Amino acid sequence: CASSFSARGDTQYF.

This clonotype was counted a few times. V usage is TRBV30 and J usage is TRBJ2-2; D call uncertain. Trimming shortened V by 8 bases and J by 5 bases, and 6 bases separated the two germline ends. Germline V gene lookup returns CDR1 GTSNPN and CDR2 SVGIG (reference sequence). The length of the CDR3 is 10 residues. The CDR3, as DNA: TGTGCCGGTGTTACCGGGGAGCTGTTTTTT. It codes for CAGVTGELFF.

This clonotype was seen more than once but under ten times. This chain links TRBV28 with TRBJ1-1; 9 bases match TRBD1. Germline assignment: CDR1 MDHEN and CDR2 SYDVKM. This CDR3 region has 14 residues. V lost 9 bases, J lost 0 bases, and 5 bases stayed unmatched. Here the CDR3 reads CASIQGALNTEAFF. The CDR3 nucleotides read TGTGCCAGTATACAGGGGGCGTTGAACACTGAAGCTTTCTTT.

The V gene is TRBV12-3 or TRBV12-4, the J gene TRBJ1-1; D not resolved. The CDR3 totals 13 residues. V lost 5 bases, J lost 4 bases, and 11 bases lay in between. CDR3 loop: CASSRARTTEAFF. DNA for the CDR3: TGTGCCAGCAGTCGAGCCAGGACCACTGAAGCTTTCTTT.

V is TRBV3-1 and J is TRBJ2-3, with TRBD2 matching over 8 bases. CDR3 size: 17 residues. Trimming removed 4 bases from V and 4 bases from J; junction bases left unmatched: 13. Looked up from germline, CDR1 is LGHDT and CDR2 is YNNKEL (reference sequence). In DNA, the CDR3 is TGTGCCAGCAGCCCGCAGCGAGCGGGGGCTACCCCAGATACGCAGTATTTT. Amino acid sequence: CASSPQRAGATPDTQYF.

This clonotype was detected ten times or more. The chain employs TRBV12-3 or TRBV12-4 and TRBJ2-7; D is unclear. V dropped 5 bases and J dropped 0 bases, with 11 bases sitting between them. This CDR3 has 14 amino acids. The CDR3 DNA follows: TGTGCCAGCAGTCCTTCGGACGTCTCCTACGAGCAGTACTTC. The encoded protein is CASSPSDVSYEQYF.

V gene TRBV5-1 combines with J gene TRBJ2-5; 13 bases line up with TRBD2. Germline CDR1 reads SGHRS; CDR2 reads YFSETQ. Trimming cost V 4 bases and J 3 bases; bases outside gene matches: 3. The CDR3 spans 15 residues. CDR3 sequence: CASSEGTSGKETQYF. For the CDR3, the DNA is TGCGCCAGCAGCGAGGGGACTAGCGGGAAAGAGACCCAGTACTTC.

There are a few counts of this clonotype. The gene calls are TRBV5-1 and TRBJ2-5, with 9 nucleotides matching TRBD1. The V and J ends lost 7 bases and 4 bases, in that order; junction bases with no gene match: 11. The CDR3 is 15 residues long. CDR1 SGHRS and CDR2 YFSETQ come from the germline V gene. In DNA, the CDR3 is TGCGCCAGCTACCTGAATACGGGACAGGGAGAGACCCAGTACTTC. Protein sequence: CASYLNTGQGETQYF.

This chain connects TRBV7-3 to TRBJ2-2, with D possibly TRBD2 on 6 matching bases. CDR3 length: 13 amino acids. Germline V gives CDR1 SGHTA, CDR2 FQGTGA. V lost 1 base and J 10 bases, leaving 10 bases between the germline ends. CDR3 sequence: CASSLKGTPELFF. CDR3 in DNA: TGTGCCAGCAGCTTAAAGGGGACTCCGGAGCTGTTTTTT.

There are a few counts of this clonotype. The CDR3 loop is CAWSVSGTYNEQFF. The DNA of the CDR3 is TGTGCCTGGAGTGTTAGCGGGACCTACAATGAGCAGTTCTTC. The chain recombines TRBV30 with TRBJ2-1; 8 bases align to TRBD2. Germline CDR1 GTSNPN, CDR2 SVGIG (reference sequence). J lost 2 bases, V lost 0 bases, and 0 bases had no gene match. The CDR3 spans 14 residues.

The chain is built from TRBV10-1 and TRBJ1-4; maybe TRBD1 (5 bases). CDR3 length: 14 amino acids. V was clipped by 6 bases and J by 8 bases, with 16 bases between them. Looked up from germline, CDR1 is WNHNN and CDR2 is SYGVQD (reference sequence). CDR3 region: CASSPGLQREKLFF. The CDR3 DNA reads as TGCGCCAGCAGCCCGGGACTCCAAAGGGAAAAACTGTTTTTT.

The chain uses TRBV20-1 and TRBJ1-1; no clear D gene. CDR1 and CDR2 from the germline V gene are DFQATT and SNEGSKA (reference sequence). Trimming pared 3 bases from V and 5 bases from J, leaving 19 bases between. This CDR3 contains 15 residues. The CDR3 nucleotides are TGCAGTGCTAGCCCGGGGAGTTTGGGCCAAACTGAAGCTTTCTTT. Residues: CSASPGSLGQTEAFF.

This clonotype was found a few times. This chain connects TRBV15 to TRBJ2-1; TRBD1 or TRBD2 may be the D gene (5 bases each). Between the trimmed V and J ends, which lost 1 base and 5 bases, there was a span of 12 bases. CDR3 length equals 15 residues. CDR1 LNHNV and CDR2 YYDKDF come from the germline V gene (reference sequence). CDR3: CATSRGGSRNNEQFF. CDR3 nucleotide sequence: TGTGCCACCAGCAGAGGGGGGTCCAGGAACAATGAGCAGTTCTTC.

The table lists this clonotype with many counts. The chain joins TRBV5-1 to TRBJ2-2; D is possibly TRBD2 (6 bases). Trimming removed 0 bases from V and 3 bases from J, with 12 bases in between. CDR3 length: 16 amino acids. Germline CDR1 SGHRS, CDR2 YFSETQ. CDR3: CASSLGGTEDTGELFF. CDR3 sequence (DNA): TGCGCCAGCAGCTTGGGCGGGACTGAAGACACCGGGGAGCTGTTTTTT.

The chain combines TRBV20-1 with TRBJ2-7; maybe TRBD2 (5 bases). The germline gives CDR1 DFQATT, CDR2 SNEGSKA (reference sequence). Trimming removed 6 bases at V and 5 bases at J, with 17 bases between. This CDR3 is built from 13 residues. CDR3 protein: CSARRGSPHEQYF. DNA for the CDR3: TGCAGTGCGAGACGTGGGAGTCCGCACGAGCAGTACTTC.

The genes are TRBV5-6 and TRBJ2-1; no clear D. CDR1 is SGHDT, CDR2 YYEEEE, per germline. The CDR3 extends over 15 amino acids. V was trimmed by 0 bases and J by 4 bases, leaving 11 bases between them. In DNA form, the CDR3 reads TGTGCCAGCAGCTTGGACCTCAAAGGGTACAATGAGCAGTTCTTC. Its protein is CASSLDLKGYNEQFF. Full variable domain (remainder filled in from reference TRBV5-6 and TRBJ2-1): DAGVTQSPTHLIKTRGQQVTLRCSPKSGHDTVSWYQQALGQGPQFIFQYYEEEERQRGNFPDRFSGHQFPNYSSELNVNALLLGDSALYLCASSLDLKGYNEQFFGPGTRLTVL.

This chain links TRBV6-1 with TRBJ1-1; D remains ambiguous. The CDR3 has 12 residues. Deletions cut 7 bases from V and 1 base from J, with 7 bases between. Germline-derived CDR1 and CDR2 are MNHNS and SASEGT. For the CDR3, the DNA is TGTGCCAGCATGAGGCCGAACACTGAAGCTTTCTTT. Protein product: CASMRPNTEAFF.

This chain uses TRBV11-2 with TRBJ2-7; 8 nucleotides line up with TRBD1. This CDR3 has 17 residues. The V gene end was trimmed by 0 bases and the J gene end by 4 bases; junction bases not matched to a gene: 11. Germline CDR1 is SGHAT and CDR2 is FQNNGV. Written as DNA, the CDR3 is TGTGCCAGCAGCTTAGAGACCGACAGGGGCCGCGGATACGAGCAGTACTTC. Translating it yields CASSLETDRGRGYEQYF.

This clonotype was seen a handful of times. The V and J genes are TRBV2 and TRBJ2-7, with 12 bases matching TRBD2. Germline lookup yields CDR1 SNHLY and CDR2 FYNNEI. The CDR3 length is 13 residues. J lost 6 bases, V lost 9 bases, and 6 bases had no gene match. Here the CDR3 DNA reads TGTGCCAGTTCCGGACTAGCGGGGACCGAGCAGTACTTC. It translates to CASSGLAGTEQYF.

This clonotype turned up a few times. The CDR3 here is CASSPSGGSKDEQFF. The CDR3 nucleotides are TGTGCCAGCAGCCCTTCCGGGGGTTCGAAGGATGAGCAGTTCTTC. This chain joins TRBV11-3 and TRBJ2-1, with D possibly being TRBD2 (6 bases). The germline CDR1 and CDR2 sequences are SGHNT and YENEEA. This CDR3 has 15 residues. Trimming took off 5 bases at V and 8 bases at J, with 19 bases between the two ends.

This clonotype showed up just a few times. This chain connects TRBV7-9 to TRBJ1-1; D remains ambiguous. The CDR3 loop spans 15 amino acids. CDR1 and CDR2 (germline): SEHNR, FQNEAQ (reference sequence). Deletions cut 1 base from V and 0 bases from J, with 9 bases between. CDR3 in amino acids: CASSLGLNMNTEAFF. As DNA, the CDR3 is TGTGCCAGCAGCTTAGGGCTGAACATGAACACTGAAGCTTTCTTT.